One T cell receptor beta chain is described in this entry. As handled by the study authors: Quantification of nucleated cells was approximated via reference gene primer amplification. Clones were sequenced by immunoSEQ multiplex PCR, and TCRdb holds only the in-frame ones, with some missing. V and J calls and clone size come straight from that table; D and trimming were deduced from the DNA. The repertoire holds roughly 500,000 clones, with 85% to 90% as singletons. This sample is part of a study of blood T cell repertoires in COVID-19. Study summary: Sites across the United States, Italy and Spain contributed samples from acute and convalescent COVID-19. T cells, B-cell-depleted T cells, or PBMCs supplied cDNA or gDNA.

Followed longitudinally, the Seattle patients had been enrolled during active infection. Sequenced material: peripheral blood. The receptor was derived from a man between 18 and 35 years old with COVID-19, enrolled during active disease.

The CDR3 reads CASSQDPGELSDIQYF. The CDR3 DNA sequence: TGCGCCAGCAGTCAAGACCCAGGGGAGCTTTCGGACATTCAGTACTTC. V usage is TRBV23-1 and J usage is TRBJ2-4; D perhaps matches TRBD1 (6 bases). TRBV23-1 is an ORF, with its function uncertain. The CDR3 has 16 amino acids. V was clipped by 2 bases and J by 8 bases, with 19 bases between them.